Following are 10 T cell receptor beta chains from one sample sequenced in a study of blood T cell repertoires in COVID-19. Clones were read by immunoSEQ multiplex PCR, and TCRdb kept only the in-frame ones, dropping some. The data show about 210,000 clones, with approximately 91% seen just once and under 2% held by the top ten. Source material: peripheral blood. Receptor source: a man between 18 and 29 years old with active or convalescent COVID-19.

The V gene is TRBV11-2, the J gene TRBJ2-3; TRBD2 aligns across 7 bases. Trimming at V came to 1 base and at J to 2 bases, leaving 9 bases not matched to a gene. This CDR3 has 17 amino acids. Germline V gives CDR1 SGHAT, CDR2 FQNNGV. This CDR3 reads CASSLVWREPNTDTQYF. The DNA of the CDR3 is TGTGCCAGCAGCTTAGTCTGGCGGGAGCCTAACACAGATACGCAGTATTTT.

This clone was recorded a few times. The V and J genes are TRBV19 and TRBJ1-5; D unclear. The CDR3 is 13 amino acids. Germline CDR1 and CDR2: LNHDA and SQIVND (reference sequence). Trimming cost V 11 bases and J 7 bases, with 18 bases left between them. CDR3 region: CAVGASGRQPQHF. The DNA for the CDR3 is TGTGCCGTGGGAGCGTCGGGGAGGCAGCCCCAGCATTTT.

V gene TRBV19 combines with J gene TRBJ1-4; the D gene is possibly TRBD1 (6 bases). The germline gives CDR1 LNHDA, CDR2 SQIVND (reference sequence). Trimming stripped 3 bases from V and 6 bases from J, with 17 bases between. The CDR3 is 16 residues long. DNA of the CDR3: TGTGCCAGTAGTATTGGGGGCCGAATTGCGGATGAAAAACTGTTTTTT. This codes for CASSIGGRIADEKLFF.

This chain joins TRBV9 and TRBJ2-7; TRBD2 might be the D (5 bases). There are 16 residues in the CDR3. V was shortened by 4 bases and J by 5 bases, with 22 bases between the two germline ends. Germline lookup yields CDR1 SGDLS and CDR2 YYNGEE. The CDR3 loop is CASSPRGTTRVNEQYF. The CDR3 bases are TGTGCCAGCAGCCCCCGGGGAACGACAAGGGTCAACGAGCAGTACTTC.

V gene TRBV5-1 combines with J gene TRBJ2-2; tentative D call: TRBD2 (6 bases). Deletions cut 7 bases from V and 1 base from J, with 14 bases between. This CDR3 is 15 amino acids long. CDR1 and CDR2 (germline): SGHRS, YFSETQ. CDR3 sequence reads: CASLIGTENTGELFF. CDR3 coding DNA: TGCGCCAGCCTAATCGGGACTGAGAACACCGGGGAGCTGTTTTTT.

This chain connects TRBV13 to TRBJ2-6; D remains unclear. With 1 base removed from V and 2 bases from J, the gap between germline ends came to 9 bases. This CDR3 contains 16 residues. CDR1 and CDR2 from the germline V gene are PRHDT and FYEKMQ (reference sequence). CDR3 coding DNA: TGTGCCAGCAGCTTAGATAGTATTGCTGGGGCCAACGTCCTGACTTTC. Its translation: CASSLDSIAGANVLTF.

In its sample, this clone was seen a few times. V usage is TRBV7-9 and J usage is TRBJ1-1, with unresolved D. CDR1 SEHNR and CDR2 FQNEAQ come from the germline V gene (reference sequence). The CDR3 totals 14 residues. The V end lost 5 bases, the J end lost 0 bases, and 10 bases lay between the germline ends. CDR3: CASSHGLLNTEAFF. CDR3 DNA: TGTGCCAGCAGCCACGGGTTACTGAACACTGAAGCTTTCTTT.

V gene TRBV19 combines with J gene TRBJ1-3; 7 bases map to TRBD1. Losses at the gene ends were 6 bases for V and 4 bases for J; bases not matched to a gene: 3. This CDR3 comprises 13 residues. Germline lookup yields CDR1 LNHDA and CDR2 SQIVND (reference sequence). CDR3 in amino acids: CASSRGGGNTIYF. As DNA, the CDR3 is TGTGCCAGTAGCAGAGGGGGCGGAAACACCATATATTTT. Full variable domain (outside the CDR3, taken from reference TRBV19 and TRBJ1-3): DGGITQSPKYLFRKEGQNVTLSCEQNLNHDAMYWYRQDPGQGLRLIYYSQIVNDFQKGDIAEGYSVSREKKESFPLTVTSAQKNPTAFYLCASSRGGGNTIYFGEGSWLTVV.

The V and J genes are TRBV30 and TRBJ2-7; 10 bases are shared with TRBD2. The trim removed 0 bases at V and 1 base at J, leaving 0 bases unmatched. This CDR3 comprises 14 residues. The germline CDR1 and CDR2 sequences are GTSNPN and SVGIG (reference sequence). CDR3 DNA sequence: TGTGCCTGGAGTGTACTAGCGGGGTCCTACGAGCAGTACTTC. This translates into CAWSVLAGSYEQYF.

V gene TRBV5-1 combines with J gene TRBJ2-3; weak D call: TRBD1 (6 bases). CDR3 length equals 14 residues. V gave up 4 bases and J gave up 3 bases, with 12 bases separating them. Germline V CDR1 and CDR2: SGHRS, YFSETQ. CDR3 sequence reads: CASSPGQMTDTQYF. As DNA, the CDR3 is TGCGCCAGCAGCCCTGGACAGATGACAGATACGCAGTATTTT. Drawing the rest from reference TRBV5-1 and TRBJ2-3, the complete variable domain is KAGVTQTPRYLIKTRGQQVTLSCSPISGHRSVSWYQQTPGQGLQFLFEYFSETQRNKGNFPGRFSGRQFSNSRSEMNVSTLELGDSALYLCASSPGQMTDTQYFGPGTRLTVL.